A selection of T cell receptor beta chains follows, all from one sample in a study of shared clonotypes between healthy human individuals. Generated by immunoSEQ multiplex PCR, the TCRdb table keeps only in-frame clones and is missing some. The top ten clones hold about 1.1% of a sample with millions of clones, about 95% of them seen once. The specimen sequenced was naive CD8+ T cells sorted from blood. These receptors all stem from a man aged 18 to 35 in good health. CDR3s include the opening cysteine and the closing phenylalanine or tryptophan. D genes are given only for firm matches. Clone size appears in some rows only: once, few, many, or a class for an expanded clone.

v_gene	d_gene	abundance	j_gene	CDR3aa	CDR3nt
TRBV27	TRBD2	-	TRBJ2-7	CASSFRASGNEQYF	TGTGCCAGCAGTTTTCGGGCTAGCGGGAACGAGCAGTACTTC
TRBV6-1	-	-	TRBJ2-7	CASTEDTPYEQYF	TGTGCCAGCACTGAGGACACTCCCTACGAGCAGTACTTC
TRBV13	-	-	TRBJ2-7	CASSLLGQGSEQYF	TGTGCCAGCAGCTTATTAGGGCAGGGGAGTGAGCAGTACTTC
TRBV7-9	TRBD1	-	TRBJ2-1	CASSLPRGINNNEQFF	TGTGCCAGCAGCTTACCCAGGGGGATTAATAACAATGAGCAGTTCTTC
TRBV28	TRBD1	-	TRBJ2-4	CASTWGQDGWRGNIQYF	TGTGCCAGCACCTGGGGACAGGATGGCTGGAGGGGAAACATTCAGTACTTC
TRBV28	-	-	TRBJ2-5	CACFSVSGQETQYF	TGTGCCTGTTTCAGCGTAAGCGGCCAAGAGACCCAGTACTTC
TRBV6-6	TRBD2	once	TRBJ2-1	CASSYYGGGPYNEQFF	TGTGCCAGCAGTTACTACGGGGGGGGCCCTTACAATGAGCAGTTCTTC
TRBV27	-	-	TRBJ2-7	CASSLGTDYEQYF	TGTGCCAGCAGTTTAGGGACGGACTACGAGCAGTACTTC
TRBV7-2	TRBD2	-	TRBJ2-3	CASSLGSGSSDTQYF	TGTGCCAGCAGCTTAGGTAGCGGGAGTTCAGATACGCAGTATTTT
TRBV4-3	TRBD2	-	TRBJ2-2	CASSQRGLAGPNTGELFF	TGCGCCAGCAGCCAGAGGGGACTAGCGGGACCTAACACCGGGGAGCTGTTTTTT
TRBV14	-	-	TRBJ2-7	CASSQDRTANSYEQYF	TGTGCCAGCAGCCAAGATAGGACAGCAAACTCCTACGAGCAGTACTTC
TRBV13	TRBD2	-	TRBJ2-1	CASSLGPEASGSVYNEQFF	TGTGCCAGCAGCTTAGGCCCGGAGGCTAGCGGGAGTGTCTACAATGAGCAGTTCTTC
TRBV11-2	-	-	TRBJ1-2	CASSLEGPYGYTF	TGTGCCAGCAGCTTAGAGGGGCCCTATGGCTACACCTTC
TRBV4-1	TRBD2	-	TRBJ2-7	CASSEVASGRAYEQYF	TGCGCCAGCAGCGAAGTGGCTAGCGGGAGGGCCTACGAGCAGTACTTC
TRBV27	-	-	TRBJ2-7	CASSLSPDYEQYF	TGTGCCAGCAGTTTATCCCCGGACTACGAGCAGTACTTC